Below, 2 T cell receptor beta chains from the same sample are listed, as sequenced in a study of T cells in Graves' hyperthyroidism and ophthalmopathy. From RNA transcripts, TCR beta CDR3 regions were amplified. A first-round RT-PCR of the TCR CDR3 used the HTBI primer set. One entry per CDR3 protein results from TCRdb running MiXCR on the multiplex PCR reads. The sample has about 420,000 distinct CDR3 sequences, around 13% seen once. The material sequenced was blood. These receptors originate from a woman under 30 with Graves' hyperthyroidism.

This clonotype was observed a few times. The chain is built from TRBV7-8 and TRBJ2-1; 13 bases fit TRBD2. This CDR3 has 19 amino acids. With 4 bases clipped from V and 2 bases from J, the junction kept 11 bases outside the gene matches. The germline V gene encodes CDR1 SGHVS and CDR2 FQNEAQ. The CDR3 reads CASSSSGLAGLLPYNEQFF. The CDR3 bases are TGTGCCAGCAGCTCCTCGGGACTAGCGGGGCTACTTCCCTACAATGAGCAGTTCTTC.

This clonotype was picked up many times. The gene calls are TRBV2 and TRBJ1-5, with a possible D match to TRBD1 (5 bases). This CDR3 spans 14 amino acids. V lost 3 bases, J lost 7 bases, and 13 bases lay in between. Germline V gene sequence: CDR1 SNHLY, CDR2 FYNNEI. CDR3 residues: CASSEGGVIQPQHF. As DNA, the CDR3 is TGTGCCAGCAGTGAGGGGGGTGTCATCCAGCCCCAGCATTTT.